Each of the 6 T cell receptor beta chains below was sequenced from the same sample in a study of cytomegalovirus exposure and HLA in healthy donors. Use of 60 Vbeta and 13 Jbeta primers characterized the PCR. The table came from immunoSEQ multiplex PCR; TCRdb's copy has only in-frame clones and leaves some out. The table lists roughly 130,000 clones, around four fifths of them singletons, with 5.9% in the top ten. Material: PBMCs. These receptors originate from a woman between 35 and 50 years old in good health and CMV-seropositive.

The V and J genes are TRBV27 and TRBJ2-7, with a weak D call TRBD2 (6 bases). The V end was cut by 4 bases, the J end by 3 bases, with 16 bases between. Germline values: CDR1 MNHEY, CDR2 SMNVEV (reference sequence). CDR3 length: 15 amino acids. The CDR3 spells CASSWGLGRSYEQYF. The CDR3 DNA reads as TGTGCCAGCAGTTGGGGTTTGGGGAGGAGCTACGAGCAGTACTTC.

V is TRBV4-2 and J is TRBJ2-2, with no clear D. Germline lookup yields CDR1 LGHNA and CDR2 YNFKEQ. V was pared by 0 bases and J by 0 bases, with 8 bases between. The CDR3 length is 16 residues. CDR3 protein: CASSQEELANTGELFF. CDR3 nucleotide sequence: TGTGCCAGCAGCCAAGAAGAGCTGGCGAACACCGGGGAGCTGTTTTTT.

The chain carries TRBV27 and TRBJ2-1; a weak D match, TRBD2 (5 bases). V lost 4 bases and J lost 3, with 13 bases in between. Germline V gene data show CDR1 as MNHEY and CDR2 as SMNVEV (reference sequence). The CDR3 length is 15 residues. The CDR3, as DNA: TGTGCCAGCAGTTCGACTAAATCAAACTACAATGAGCAGTTCTTC. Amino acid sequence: CASSSTKSNYNEQFF.

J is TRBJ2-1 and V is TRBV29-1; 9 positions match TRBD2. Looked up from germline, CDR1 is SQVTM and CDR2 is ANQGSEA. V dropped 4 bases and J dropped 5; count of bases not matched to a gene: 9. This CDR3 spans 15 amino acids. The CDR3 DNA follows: TGCAGCGTTGGGACTAGCGCATCTCTCGACAATGAGCAGTTCTTC. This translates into CSVGTSASLDNEQFF.

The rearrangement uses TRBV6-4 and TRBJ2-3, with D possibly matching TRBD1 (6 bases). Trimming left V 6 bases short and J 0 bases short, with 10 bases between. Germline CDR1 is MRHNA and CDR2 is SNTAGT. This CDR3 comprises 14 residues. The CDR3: CASSPGQSTDTQYF. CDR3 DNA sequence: TGTGCCAGCAGCCCCGGACAGAGCACAGATACGCAGTATTTT.

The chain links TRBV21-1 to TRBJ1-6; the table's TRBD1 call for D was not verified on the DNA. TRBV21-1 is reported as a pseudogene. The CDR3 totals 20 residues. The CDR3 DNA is TGTGCCAGCAGCAAAGTTGGAAGGGGACAGGGGTGTTTCAATAATTCACCCCTCCACTTT. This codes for CASSKVGRGQGCFNNSPLHF.